The 4 T cell receptor beta chains presented below share a single source sample, sequenced in a study of CXCR3-negative and CXCR3-positive naive CD8 T cells. Carrying UMI labels, the TRB cDNA libraries were prepared through 5' RACE. Using the 5' RACE reads, TCRdb records one entry per CDR3 protein without DNA. The sample data list a few thousand distinct CDR3 sequences. The sequencing input was naive CXCR3- CD8+ T cells from blood. Noted subset: CD45RO-CCR7+CD27+CD95- naive CD8+ T cells lacking CXCR3 (TNR3-). These receptors were collected from a human donor in good health. Some clones in this sample may be carry-over from other donors' samples.

This clonotype is called medium-sized based on its frequency. The rearrangement uses TRBV7-9 and TRBJ1-1. The CDR3 has 15 residues. CDR1 is SEHNR, CDR2 FQNEAQ, per germline (reference sequence). The CDR3 spells CASSLARGANTEAFF.

By frequency, this clonotype registers medium-sized. The rearrangement uses TRBV15 and TRBJ2-1; TCRdb returns TRBD1, unconfirmable since there is no DNA. The CDR3 extends over 17 amino acids. Germline V gene sequence: CDR1 LNHNV, CDR2 YYDKDF (reference sequence). This CDR3 is CATSPTGGQGQGDEQFF. Together with reference TRBV15 and TRBJ2-1, the CDR3 gives the full variable domain: DAMVIQNPRYQVTQFGKPVTLSCSQTLNHNVMYWYQQKSSQAPKLLFHYYDKDFNNEADTPDNFQSRRPNTSFCFLDIRSPGLGDTAMYLCATSPTGGQGQGDEQFFGPGTRLTVL.

This clonotype is identified as medium-sized from frequency. The V gene is TRBV20-1, the J gene TRBJ1-4; TCRdb gives TRBD1 as the D gene, but with no DNA this cannot be confirmed. The CDR3 contains 17 residues. Germline lookup yields CDR1 DFQATT and CDR2 SNEGSKA (reference sequence). CDR3 sequence: CSARAFPYVDRHEKLFF.

V and J are TRBV29-1 and TRBJ1-2; TCRdb designates TRBD1, a call that cannot be tested without DNA. This CDR3 is 13 amino acids long. CDR1 is SQVTM and CDR2 is ANQGSEA in the germline V gene. CDR3 residues: CSVRDRGFYGYTF.